Following are 8 T cell receptor beta chains from one sample sequenced in a study of neurological immune-mediated disorders. From the 5' RACE reads, TCRdb called clonotypes with MiXCR, one entry per CDR3 protein. The table has roughly 57,000 distinct CDR3 sequences, roughly 8.8% seen once. As for time point: longitudinal time-point 3. The sequenced sample consisted of PBMCs. Source of these receptors: a woman in her 40s in good health.

This clonotype was recorded many times. J is TRBJ2-5 and V is TRBV25-1; the match to TRBD2 covers 7 bases. The trim removed 3 bases at V and 7 bases at J, leaving 8 bases unmatched. CDR1 is MGHDK and CDR2 is SYGVNS in the germline V gene. The CDR3 has 14 amino acids. CDR3 amino acids: CASSDGSGTRTQYF. The CDR3 DNA reads as TGTGCCAGCAGTGACGGAAGCGGGACGCGGACCCAGTACTTC.

Comments on this clonotype: One end of the junction fails to match germline, which may point to a read error. The chain couples TRBV29-1 to TRBJ2-4, with a weak D call TRBD2 (5 bases). The CDR3 extends over 13 amino acids. Germline V CDR1 and CDR2: SQVTM, ANQGSEA. The CDR3 nucleotides read TGCATCGTTGGAGACGGGAATACCGGCATTCAGTACTTC. Translation gives CIVGDGNTGIQYF.

At least ten counts were recorded for this clonotype. The rearrangement joins TRBV10-3 to TRBJ1-4; 9 nucleotides line up with TRBD1. Germline CDR1 ENHRY, CDR2 SYGVKD. Losses at the gene ends were 10 bases for V and 1 base for J; bases not matched to a gene: 7. The CDR3 is made up of 15 amino acids. CDR3 coding DNA: TGTGCCAGCAGGACAGGGGAATTAACTAATGAAAAACTGTTTTTT. This translates into CASRTGELTNEKLFF.

This clonotype was counted at least ten times. The chain combines TRBV18 with TRBJ1-6; no reliable D call. Trimming removed 1 base at V and 5 bases at J, with 6 bases between. In germline, CDR1 is KGHSH, CDR2 LQKENI. The length of the CDR3 is 14 residues. In DNA, the CDR3 is TGTGCCAGCTCACCACGGGCAGATAATTCACCCCTCCACTTT. Its protein product is CASSPRADNSPLHF. The full variable domain, its missing parts supplied by reference TRBV18 and TRBJ1-6, is NAGVMQNPRHLVRRRGQEARLRCSPMKGHSHVYWYRQLPEEGLKFMVYLQKENIIDESGMPKERFSAEFPKEGPSILRIQQVVRGDSAAYFCASSPRADNSPLHFGNGTRLTVT.

This clonotype was found many times. The chain has TRBV7-3 and TRBJ2-7; D remains ambiguous. V shed 3 bases and J shed 7 bases, with 10 bases lying between them. Germline CDR1 reads SGHTA; CDR2 reads FQGTGA. This CDR3 region has 12 residues. CDR3 bases: TGTGCCAGCAGCTTCCACAGCGAAGAGCAGTACTTC. This translates into CASSFHSEEQYF.

In this sample, this clonotype turned up once. V and J are TRBV18 and TRBJ2-4; D remains ambiguous. The CDR3 loop spans 15 amino acids. CDR1 is KGHSH and CDR2 is LQKENI in the germline V gene. The ends were cut back, 3 bases at V and 0 bases at J, with 9 bases in the middle. The CDR3: CASSPEALAKNIQYF. The CDR3 DNA reads TGTGCCAGCTCACCGGAAGCTTTAGCCAAAAACATTCAGTACTTC.

Many counts were recorded for this clonotype. The genes are TRBV4-2 and TRBJ1-3; the D is unclear. The CDR3 spans 14 residues. The germline V gene encodes CDR1 LGHNA and CDR2 YNFKEQ. The germline V and J ends were trimmed by 0 bases and 6 bases, with 9 bases remaining between them. The CDR3 DNA follows: TGTGCCAGCAGCCAAGAAAGCCGGGCAAACACCATATATTTT. It specifies CASSQESRANTIYF.

This clonotype was picked up many times. This chain links TRBV5-1 with TRBJ1-1, with TRBD1 matching over 7 bases. This CDR3 has 13 residues. V gave up 6 bases and J gave up 1 base; unmatched junction bases: 3. Germline loops: CDR1 SGHRS, CDR2 YFSETQ. The chain's CDR3 is CASKGTENTEAFF. The CDR3 nucleotides are TGCGCCAGCAAAGGGACAGAGAACACTGAAGCTTTCTTT. Drawing the rest from reference TRBV5-1 and TRBJ1-1, the complete variable domain is KAGVTQTPRYLIKTRGQQVTLSCSPISGHRSVSWYQQTPGQGLQFLFEYFSETQRNKGNFPGRFSGRQFSNSRSEMNVSTLELGDSALYLCASKGTENTEAFFGQGTRLTVV.